This TCR beta chain was recorded in a study of T cells in Graves' hyperthyroidism and ophthalmopathy. Points from the study as a whole: Progression to ophthalmopathy was predicted a median of 6.5 months early. Blood also contained most expanded thyroid clonotypes above 0.001. A 13 V-J signature model discriminated ophthalmopathy versus stable hyperthyroidism.

RNA transcripts yielded amplified TCR beta CDR3 regions. The primer set for the first-round RT-PCR of the TCR CDR3 was HTBI. Using its own MiXCR run on the multiplex PCR reads, TCRdb lists one record per CDR3 protein. This sample yields 500,000 to 650,000 distinct CDR3 sequences, of which approximately 20% are seen a single time; about half belongs to the top ten. On this clonotype: Its antigen is still unknown.

Germline V gene data show CDR1 as SGHRS and CDR2 as YFSETQ. The CDR3 is 15 amino acids. V dropped 0 bases and J dropped 5 bases, with 11 bases sitting between them. Sample: blood. This TCR derives from a man aged 35 to 55 with Graves' ophthalmopathy. The chain has TRBV5-1 and TRBJ1-4; unclear D gene. The DNA of the CDR3 is TGCGCCAGCAGCTTGGACGGCACGTCAAATGAAAAACTGTTTTTT. Protein sequence: CASSLDGTSNEKLFF.